This T cell receptor beta chain was identified during a study of T cell responses to AZD1222 COVID-19 vaccine. Clones were sequenced by immunoSEQ multiplex PCR, and TCRdb holds only the in-frame ones, with some missing. The data show 150,000 to 200,000 clones, over 80% seen once. Germline V gene lookup returns CDR1 KGHSH and CDR2 LQKENI. The junction had 0 bases not matched to a gene; V was cut back by 2 bases and J by 0 bases. CDR3 size: 15 residues. The input for sequencing was peripheral blood, taken on day 0 of AZD1222 vaccination. The rearrangement links TRBV18 to TRBJ1-1; 10 bases are shared with TRBD1. The sequence came from an adult in good health. The CDR3 is CASSPGTGVNTEAFF. The CDR3 coding sequence is TGTGCCAGCTCACCAGGGACAGGGGTGAACACTGAAGCTTTCTTT.